This T cell receptor beta chain came from a study of cytomegalovirus exposure and HLA in healthy donors (dated by TCRdb to the late 2010s). About the study as a whole: According to an earlier analysis of 550 to 700 of the donors, roughly 180 million T cells yielded some 120 million unique TCR beta sequences and approximately 300 Gb of sequence data. An early release that covered about 600 HLA-typed donors contained about 300 gigabases of sequencing data and 85 million to 100 million unique TCR sequences. Of the approximately 370 genotyped donors, less than 90% were placed in the genetic ancestry cluster associated with self-reported Caucasian donors. The study was designed to test whether signatures of past pathogen exposure could be identified by cataloging public T cell receptors. Using immunosequencing, the study profiled T cell repertoires from fewer than 700 subjects and related those repertoires to cytomegalovirus serostatus. In addition to the first cohort of around 670 subjects, a separate validation cohort of approximately 120 different subjects was used. The study combined high-throughput TCR immunosequencing, statistical association of individual TCRs with disease status, and machine learning to predict cytomegalovirus infection status. To study patterns of TCR occurrence, a later analysis re-analyzed previously published TCR beta repertoires from several hundred donors and added high-resolution HLA genotyping. In the later analysis, no new phenotypic data were used to find candidate immune exposures; instead, reliance was placed on TCR beta sequences and their occurrence across donors. In an earlier analysis of about 590 of the donors, high-throughput TCR beta sequencing was used to judge whether each TCR beta V gene segment behaved as functional or pseudogenic. Donor age, sex, ethnicity and CMV serostatus were compiled alongside the repertoire data. In a later genetic analysis, genome-wide SNP genotypes for about three fifths of the 666 donors were used, and that subset was treated as a discovery cohort. Every repertoire in the discovery cohort had been generated on one and the same sequencing platform. HLA typing included class I and class II loci at four-digit resolution. Typing coverage differed by locus: A, B, C, DRB1 and DQB1 were typed in about 629-640 donors, DQA1 in about 500, DPA1 in 600 to 610, and DPB1 in 400 to 490. Because of strong linkage in the cohort, roughly five DR-DQ haplotypes were treated as single units for association and clustering. Among about 370 genotyped donors of the cohort, an average of approximately 200,000 unique TCR beta nucleotide sequences was sequenced per donor, of which roughly 18% were non-productive.

The cysteine opens and the phenylalanine closes a CDR3 of 18 amino acids. The entry retains the CDR3 DNA only, 54 bases that are in frame from base 1. V and J are truncated by 4 bases and 8 bases respectively, leaving an intervening sequence of 30 bases. CDR1 and CDR2 are read off the germline V gene as SGDLS and YYNGEE. For this clone: The antigen it binds to is not known. No much larger clone is present one base from it, and per-base qualities are unavailable.

In total, 630 or so healthy bone marrow donors made up the cohort. At the time of sampling, every cohort member was nominally healthy, though immune exposures that went unrecorded were likely present. The donor was CMV seropositive and was included in the group of 250 to 300 seropositive cohort members. A peripheral blood sample was collected from each donor, and TCR beta sequencing was performed on peripheral blood mononuclear cells. Genomic DNA extraction from the blood cell samples was performed with the Qiagen DNeasy Blood Extraction Kit. The study at large found these results: A total of some 180 TCR beta chains were listed by the study as associated with cytomegalovirus. A further reported finding was that TCR beta sequences accurately predicted the HLA-A and HLA-B alleles for most subjects in the first cohort. In a later analysis, about 17,000 TCR beta sequences were associated with specific HLA alleles at a false discovery rate of 0.05. Most TCR sequences were observed very rarely across donors, whereas some public TCRs were present in many individuals. According to a later analysis, most CMV-associated TCR beta chains appeared to be HLA-restricted, and the HLA associations seemed to be driven largely by CMV exposure. Correlated functional status among segregating V segments might be attributable to linkage disequilibrium, but an unknown experimental factor could not be ruled out. In a later analysis, HLA-associated TCR beta chains showed more clonal expansion and lower generation probabilities than non-associated chains that were equally common. According to a later analysis, TCR association rates differed among HLA loci, with DRB1 alleles showing the most associated TCRs and HLA-C alleles showing the fewest. Assigning TCR associations to individual alleles was difficult when HLA alleles, especially DR and DQ, strongly co-occurred. Some IMGT-functional V segments, including TRBV6-2 and TRBV6-3, could not be told apart with the 87-base-pair reads, so those segments were excluded. Immune exposure information for the cohort was limited to CMV serostatus. A group of highly shared sequence variants was considered likely to be a technical artifact of the sequencing pipeline. Several of the top co-occurrence clusters appeared to be linked to parvovirus B19, influenza, CMV and Epstein-Barr virus, according to a later analysis. In vitro tests confirmed that a few of the cytomegalovirus-associated TCR beta chains recognize cytomegalovirus antigens. It was suggested by the authors that the approach could potentially be generalized to other disease states and immunological phenotypes. In an earlier analysis of about 550 of the donors, most TCR beta V segments were observed in productive rearrangements about 87% or about 30% of the time, broadly matching IMGT annotations. The classifier was reported to diagnose cytomegalovirus status with high specificity and sensitivity in both the original and validation cohorts. The presence/absence analyses assumed that sequencing depth was roughly uniform across donors, and that assumption may not be true. Compared with the approximately 720-donor mean, donors in an Asian-associated ancestry cluster had fewer N-insertions in productive TCRs, according to a later genetic analysis. V-gene and J-gene trimming of TCR beta chains was associated with a missense DCLRE1C variant in a later genetic analysis, and the association was replicated in an independent cohort. Because counts were too low, about 17 rarely observed V segments, including chromosome 9 orphons, were excluded from the earlier analysis of roughly 580 of the donors. In this cohort, only TCR beta chains were sequenced, and detectable features were limited by the absence of alpha or paired-chain data. Because HLA typing was missing for some donors at each locus, association tests included only the typed subset.

Library creation used the immunoSEQ multiplex PCR assay. A mixture of 60 forward primers for TCR Vbeta segments and 13 reverse primers for TCR Jbeta segments was used in the multiplex PCR. A multiplex PCR assay on genomic DNA amplified the CDR3 region of rearranged TCR beta genes. The Illumina HiSeq System was used to sequence the amplified TCR beta libraries as 87-base-pair reads. Per the original workflow: Across the 500 to 700 repertoires, a later analysis counted 75 million to 90 million unique TCR beta chains, about 10 million of which were shared by at least two donors. A nearest-neighbor algorithm error-corrected the raw reads and collapsed the reads into unique sequences, merging closely related sequences to remove PCR and sequencing errors. Alignment of CDR3 sequences to IMGT reference sequences was used to assign V, D and J gene segments. For a sequence to be retained, at least a six-nucleotide match to both a V gene segment and a J gene segment was required. Rearrangements were called productive when the CDR3 lacked stop codons and stayed in frame with V and J; all others were non-productive. CDR3 was defined according to IMGT convention as the region running from the second conserved V-encoded cysteine to the conserved J-encoded phenylalanine. In an earlier analysis of more than 550 of the donors, sequences lacking an unambiguous match to a single V gene segment were excluded. In an earlier analysis of a few hundred of the donors, a V segment was called functional when productive rearrangements were above 56.7%, and segregating when the standard deviation between donors exceeded 5%. A statistical classification framework was built for diagnosing cytomegalovirus status from the catalog of TCR beta chain sequences. A later analysis assigned V and J genes by comparing TCR nucleotide sequences with IMGT/GENE-DB human TR gene sequences. Using the TCRdist pipeline, a later analysis assigned CDR3 sequences along with most-parsimonious VDJ recombination scenarios. In a later analysis, each TCR beta chain was defined by its CDR3 amino acid sequence together with its V-gene family, and reads lacking a unique V-gene family were excluded. In a later analysis, 500 to 650 highly shared, low-generation-probability nucleotide sequences were removed to address suspected cross-contamination and a sequencing artifact. For each public chain, a later analysis derived a clonal expansion index from normalized ranks of inferred template counts within each repertoire. In a later analysis, generation probabilities were computed with a VDJ recombination model fitted to out-of-frame rearrangements, and the resulting probabilities were checked against IGoR. A later analysis scored TCR-TCR, TCR-HLA and TCR-CMV co-occurrence with hypergeometric tests, applying a repertoire-size bias correction to TCR pairs. In a later analysis, false discovery rates were estimated by permuting HLA or CMV assignments 20 times. In a later analysis, co-occurring TCRs were grouped with DBSCAN, and TCRdist sequence similarity was added when clustering was performed within HLA-allele-positive subsets. Repertoires with fewer than 30,000 or more than 120,000 public chains were left out of co-occurrence clustering, as were about five repertoires with anomalous nucleotide sharing. TCRdb re-hosts the immuneACCESS table, in-frame sequences only. Its copies lack some clones; in the studies checked, an unresolved V gene accounts for under half of them, and the cause for the rest is not known. Clone size and V and J calls were adopted from that table, with D and trimming inferred from the DNA. This sample holds some 160,000 clones; about 85% were observed only once. The ten largest clones represent 6.3% of the sample.

This clonotype was obtained from a male donor in good health and CMV-seropositive. Recombination connected TRBV9 to TRBJ1-2, with a weak D call of TRBD1 (5 bases match). Material: PBMCs. The sequenced DNA: TGTGCCAGCAGCCTCGCGACTGGGGGGACCGGGAACCGGCGCGGCTACACCTTC. This sequence encodes CASSLATGGTGNRRGYTF.